What follows is one T cell receptor beta chain and its context. Its antigen is not identified. The sample originates from a study of T cell responses to AZD1222 COVID-19 vaccine. General study results and limits: Unmutated variant regions are reportedly the target of nearly half of TCRs that are spike-specific. Vaccine-related CD4 TCRs covered spike, predominating at 160-218 and 743-854.

This table comes from immunoSEQ multiplex PCR, and its TCRdb copy is limited to in-frame clones, with some not included. The sample lists about 160,000 clones; roughly 90% were seen once. The V gene's germline CDR1 is GTSNPN and CDR2 SVGIG (reference sequence). V lost 0 bases and J lost 15, with 12 bases in between. The CDR3 length is 11 residues. Second doses at about 4 or about 12 weeks were pooled. Source: peripheral blood, taken 28 days after the second AZD1222 dose. The TCR was taken from an adult who received the AZD1222 COVID-19 vaccine. The V call is TRBV30, the J call TRBJ1-5, with a weak D call TRBD1 (5 bases). CDR3 DNA: TGTGCCTGGAGTGTATCACAGGCAATGCATTTT. This codes for CAWSVSQAMHF.